This T cell receptor (beta chain) was sequenced for a study of blood T cell repertoires in COVID-19. Study in general: The study drew acute and convalescent COVID-19 samples from the United States, Italy and Spain.

Methods used by the authors: Estimates of nucleated cell counts were drawn from the amplification of reference gene primers. Repertoires were generated with immunoSEQ multiplex PCR, while TCRdb's copy carries only in-frame clones and drops some. The DNA gave D and trimming, while V, J and clone size come from that table. The table lists about 190,000 clones, around 80% of them singletons. This CDR3 is 20 amino acids long. CDR1 is SGDLS, CDR2 YYNGEE, per germline. V dropped 2 bases and J dropped 5; count of bases not matched to a gene: 15. The chain is built from TRBV9 and TRBJ2-2; 13 nucleotides align to TRBD2. The source material was peripheral blood. This clonotype was obtained from a man aged 45-60 years who had recovered from COVID-19. The CDR3 nucleotides read TGTGCCAGCAGCGTCAGCGCGGGACTAGCGGGATTTTTGAGGACCGGGGAGCTGTTTTTT. Protein sequence: CASSVSAGLAGFLRTGELFF.